Listed here are 26 T cell receptor beta chains from one sample, sequenced in a study of blood T cell repertoires in COVID-19. Clones were sequenced by immunoSEQ multiplex PCR, and TCRdb holds only the in-frame ones, with some missing. This table holds fewer than 250,000 clones, about nine tenths found once. Sequenced: peripheral blood. Receptors originate from a woman in her 50s with acute or convalescent COVID-19.

This clone was observed a few times. The CDR3 spells CASSLWASGSIGEQFF. The CDR3 DNA reads TGTGCCAGCAGCCTATGGGCTAGCGGGAGTATAGGTGAGCAGTTCTTC. This chain uses TRBV7-9 with TRBJ2-1, with 10 bases that match TRBD2. Germline V gene lookup returns CDR1 SEHNR and CDR2 FQNEAQ (reference sequence). The length of the CDR3 is 16 residues. V shed 5 bases and J 9 bases; nucleotides not matched to a gene: 13.

The chain employs TRBV18 and TRBJ2-7; weak D call: TRBD2 (6 bases). The CDR3 sequence is 15 residues long. V shed 3 bases and J shed 0 bases, with 12 bases lying between them. Germline V gene data show CDR1 as KGHSH and CDR2 as LQKENI. Here the CDR3 DNA reads TGTGCCAGCTCACCCGCGGACTATAGCTCCTACGAGCAGTACTTC. Its protein is CASSPADYSSYEQYF.

J is TRBJ1-2 and V is TRBV18, with 7 positions matching TRBD1. The germline V gene has CDR1 KGHSH and CDR2 LQKENI. The junction had 6 bases not matched to a gene; V was cut back by 2 bases and J by 0 bases. The CDR3 contains 16 residues. CDR3 sequence reads: CASSPNRDSTNYGYTF. CDR3 nucleotide sequence: TGTGCCAGCTCACCAAACCGGGACAGCACTAACTATGGCTACACCTTC.

J is TRBJ1-6 and V is TRBV28; perhaps TRBD1 as D (5 bases). CDR3 length equals 15 residues. Trimming removed 2 bases at V and 7 bases at J, with 12 bases between. Germline V CDR1 and CDR2: MDHEN, SYDVKM. CDR3 DNA: TGTGCCAGCAGTTTAGGGGCAGCTTCCAATTCACCCCTCCACTTT. Translation: CASSLGAASNSPLHF.

The V call is TRBV3-1 (or the pseudogene TRBV3-2), the J call TRBJ1-3; no clear D gene. The CDR3 has 15 amino acids. Germline CDR1 reads LGHDT; CDR2 reads YNNKEL (reference sequence). V was pared by 0 bases and J by 0 bases, with 6 bases between. CDR3: CASSQDVVSGNTIYF. The DNA of the CDR3 is TGTGCCAGCAGCCAAGATGTAGTCTCTGGAAACACCATATATTTT.

The J gene is TRBJ2-7, the V gene TRBV6-2 or TRBV6-3, with 14 bases lining up with TRBD2. Germline values: CDR1 MNHEY, CDR2 SVGEGT. This CDR3 has 16 residues. V shed 6 bases and J 2 bases; nucleotides not matched to a gene: 6. The CDR3 coding sequence is TGTGCCAGCAGCCGGGGACTAGCGGGGGTTACCTACGAGCAGTACTTC. Its translation: CASSRGLAGVTYEQYF.

This chain joins TRBV5-1 and TRBJ2-1; 13 nucleotides align to TRBD2. V shed 1 base and J 6 bases; nucleotides not matched to a gene: 4. Germline V gene lookup returns CDR1 SGHRS and CDR2 YFSETQ. The CDR3 totals 16 residues. The CDR3 sequence: CASSLWTSGGGNEQFF. In DNA, the CDR3 is TGCGCCAGCAGCTTGTGGACTAGCGGGGGAGGCAATGAGCAGTTCTTC.

The chain carries TRBV30 and TRBJ1-4; D remains ambiguous. The CDR3 consists of 13 residues. The V end lost 4 bases, the J end lost 0 bases, and 6 bases lay between the germline ends. Looked up from germline, CDR1 is GTSNPN and CDR2 is SVGIG (reference sequence). The CDR3 here is CAWTIATNEKLFF. CDR3 coding DNA: TGTGCCTGGACAATTGCAACTAATGAAAAACTGTTTTTT.

The CDR3 DNA reads TGTGCCAGCAGTTTATACAGGGGGGATCAGCCCCAGCATTTT. It specifies CASSLYRGDQPQHF. The V and J genes are TRBV27 and TRBJ1-5, with 8 bases aligning to TRBD1. Unmatched junction bases numbered 1, after V lost 1 base and J lost 5 bases. This CDR3 contains 14 residues. CDR1 and CDR2 from the germline V gene are MNHEY and SMNVEV (reference sequence).

This chain links TRBV5-1 with TRBJ1-1, with D possibly matching TRBD1 (5 bases). Germline CDR1 is SGHRS and CDR2 is YFSETQ. The CDR3 runs 14 residues. Trimming removed 0 bases at V and 7 bases at J, with 13 bases between. The CDR3 sequence is CASSLDRGSLEAFF. The DNA of the CDR3 is TGCGCCAGCAGCTTGGATAGGGGCAGCCTTGAAGCTTTCTTT. Based on the CDR3 plus reference TRBV5-1 and TRBJ1-1, the full variable domain is KAGVTQTPRYLIKTRGQQVTLSCSPISGHRSVSWYQQTPGQGLQFLFEYFSETQRNKGNFPGRFSGRQFSNSRSEMNVSTLELGDSALYLCASSLDRGSLEAFFGQGTRLTVV.

The rearrangement joins TRBV19 to TRBJ2-5; 11 bases are shared with TRBD2. V was clipped by 5 bases and J by 2 bases; unmatched bases: 4. The CDR3 has 15 residues. Germline V gene sequence: CDR1 LNHDA, CDR2 SQIVND (reference sequence). CDR3 sequence reads: CASSPSGRRQETQYF. CDR3 nucleotides: TGTGCCAGTAGTCCTAGCGGGAGGCGGCAAGAGACCCAGTACTTC.

The rearrangement uses TRBV21-1 and TRBJ2-3; TRBD1, as called in the table, went unchecked against the DNA. TRBV21-1 represents a pseudogene. The CDR3 has 15 residues. The CDR3 DNA reads as TGTGCAGGCCCCCCGGGACAGGGGGACGCAGATACGCAGTATTTT. This encodes CAGPPGQGDADTQYF.

Written as DNA, the CDR3 is TGTGCCAGCAGCGAAACGGGCAGCGGGAACTATGGCTACACCTTC. Translating gives CASSETGSGNYGYTF. This chain uses TRBV9 with TRBJ1-2, with no clear D. Trimming stripped 3 bases from V and 2 bases from J, with 14 bases between. This CDR3 comprises 15 residues. Germline CDR1 SGDLS, CDR2 YYNGEE.

The chain recombines TRBV29-1 with TRBJ2-1; 7 bases align to TRBD2. This CDR3 region has 14 residues. After removal of 1 base from V and 9 bases from J, the junction contained 9 bases not matched to a gene. CDR1 is SQVTM and CDR2 is ANQGSEA in the germline V gene. The CDR3 DNA is TGCAGCGTTGAAGGGGGGAGGGCCTATAGTGAGCAGTTCTTC. It specifies CSVEGGRAYSEQFF.

The gene calls are TRBV7-2 and TRBJ1-2; unclear D gene. The CDR3 is 16 residues long. Deletions cut 4 bases from V and 5 bases from J, with 20 bases between. Germline-derived CDR1 and CDR2 are SGHTA and FQGNSA. CDR3 nucleotide sequence: TGTGCCAGCAGCTATGACGGTCAGGTGTTTATTTATGGCTACACCTTC. Its translation: CASSYDGQVFIYGYTF.

In DNA form, the CDR3 reads TGTGCCAGCTCACCCTCCTCTGGAAACACCATATATTTT. Encoded protein: CASSPSSGNTIYF. V and J are TRBV18 and TRBJ1-3; D is uncertain. V was trimmed by 3 bases and J by 0 bases, leaving 3 bases between them. The CDR3 runs to 13 residues. Looked up from germline, CDR1 is KGHSH and CDR2 is LQKENI.

The rearrangement uses TRBV7-9 and TRBJ2-1; D gene ambiguous. The CDR3 totals 15 residues. V was pared by 1 base and J by 0 bases, with 7 bases between. Germline CDR1 SEHNR, CDR2 FQNEAQ (reference sequence). The CDR3 coding sequence is TGTGCCAGCAGCTTAGAGGCTAGCTCCTACAATGAGCAGTTCTTC. This sequence encodes CASSLEASSYNEQFF.

J is TRBJ2-7 and V is TRBV11-2; tentative D call: TRBD1 (6 bases). Trimming removed 4 bases from V and 0 bases from J, with 10 bases in between. The V gene's germline CDR1 is SGHAT and CDR2 FQNNGV. There are 14 residues in the CDR3. CDR3 DNA: TGTGCCAGCAGCTCCCTACAGGGCTCCTACGAGCAGTACTTC. Amino acids: CASSSLQGSYEQYF.

This chain's CDR3 is CASSLNFWAAYGYTF. The CDR3 DNA is TGTGCCAGCAGCTTAAATTTTTGGGCCGCCTATGGCTACACCTTC. The chain combines TRBV11-3 with TRBJ1-2; D unclear. Germline CDR1 and CDR2: SGHNT and YENEEA. This CDR3 spans 15 amino acids. The ends were cut back, 2 bases at V and 4 bases at J, with 14 bases in the middle.

The chain links TRBV10-1 to TRBJ1-1, with D possibly being TRBD1 (6 bases). Trimming left V 5 bases short and J 2 bases short, with 12 bases between. The CDR3 sequence is 14 residues long. The germline CDR1 and CDR2 sequences are WNHNN and SYGVQD (reference sequence). CDR3 DNA sequence: TGCGCCAGCAGTACGGCCAGGGGAAACACTGAAGCTTTCTTT. Its protein product is CASSTARGNTEAFF.

Only one count was recorded for this clone. The chain is built from TRBV6-5 and TRBJ1-6, with no clear D. The CDR3 is 14 amino acids. CDR1 is MNHEY and CDR2 is SVGAGI in the germline V gene. The V end was cut by 6 bases, the J end by 8 bases, with 14 bases between. The CDR3 region is CASSLDRYYSPLHF. CDR3 bases: TGTGCCAGCAGCCTCGATCGTTACTATTCACCCCTCCACTTT.

The rearrangement joins TRBV5-8 to TRBJ2-2; unclear D gene. CDR3 length: 16 amino acids. CDR1 and CDR2 (germline): SGHTS, YDEGEE. V was cut by 7 bases and J by 0 bases, with 16 bases left in between. The CDR3 loop is CASVQRTSTNTGELFF. The CDR3 DNA reads as TGTGCCAGCGTCCAGCGAACATCTACGAACACCGGGGAGCTGTTTTTT.

V and J are TRBV18 and TRBJ1-3; D remains unclear. Germline V CDR1 and CDR2: KGHSH, LQKENI. The length of the CDR3 is 15 residues. Trimming left V 1 base short and J 0 bases short, with 7 bases between. The CDR3 here is CASSPLPGSGNTIYF. In DNA form, the CDR3 reads TGTGCCAGCTCACCACTGCCAGGCTCTGGAAACACCATATATTTT.

The genes are TRBV12-5 and TRBJ1-5; 7 bases match TRBD1. V shed 5 bases and J 2 bases; nucleotides not matched to a gene: 6. This CDR3 is 15 amino acids long. Germline V gives CDR1 LGHNT, CDR2 FRNRAP. This chain's CDR3 is CASGAQGGGNQPQHF. As DNA, the CDR3 is TGTGCTAGTGGTGCCCAGGGGGGAGGCAATCAGCCCCAGCATTTT.

The chain combines TRBV27 with TRBJ1-5, with D possibly matching TRBD1 (6 bases). The CDR3 spans 14 residues. V was pared by 7 bases and J by 5 bases, with 15 bases between. The germline V gene has CDR1 MNHEY and CDR2 SMNVEV (reference sequence). The CDR3 DNA reads TGTGCCAGCACTCCGACAGGAGGCGATCAGCCCCAGCATTTT. It is translated as CASTPTGGDQPQHF.

In its sample, this clone was seen a few times. The chain is built from TRBV12-3 or TRBV12-4 and TRBJ1-5; D is uncertain. The CDR3 loop spans 12 amino acids. Trimming cost V 3 bases and J 6 bases, with 6 bases left between them. CDR3 loop: CASSLEGQPQHF. The CDR3 region has the DNA TGTGCCAGCAGTTTGGAGGGTCAGCCCCAGCATTTT.